The 25 T cell receptor beta chains reported below all come from one sample, sequenced in a study of OX40 agonist ivuxolimab in advanced cancers. Assay used: immunoSEQ multiplex PCR; TCRdb lists only in-frame clones, some missing. This repertoire shows about 65,000 clones, 80% to 90% found once; its top ten account for under 0.5%. Sequenced here: CD4+ or CD8+ T cells sorted from blood, sampled in a trial of the OX40 agonist ivuxolimab. These receptors all come from an adult with an advanced solid tumor such as melanoma, head and neck, liver or kidney cancer.

The chain couples TRBV19 to TRBJ1-1; 8 nucleotides align to TRBD1. V dropped 6 bases and J dropped 3; count of bases not matched to a gene: 3. This CDR3 is 13 amino acids long. The germline CDR1 and CDR2 sequences are LNHDA and SQIVND (reference sequence). CDR3 in DNA: TGTGCCAGTAGAGAGGACAGGGACACTGAAGCTTTCTTT. It yields the protein CASREDRDTEAFF.

V usage is TRBV19 and J usage is TRBJ2-3, with TRBD2 identical over 10 bases. The CDR3 runs 15 residues. The germline V gene has CDR1 LNHDA and CDR2 SQIVND (reference sequence). The trim removed 6 bases at V and 0 bases at J, leaving 3 bases unmatched. CDR3 amino acids: CASSPGLASTDTQYF. The DNA for the CDR3 is TGTGCCAGTAGCCCGGGACTAGCGAGCACAGATACGCAGTATTTT.

The rearrangement links TRBV30 to TRBJ2-7; possible D gene TRBD2, 6 bases. The CDR3 consists of 14 residues. The V gene's germline CDR1 is GTSNPN and CDR2 SVGIG (reference sequence). With 0 bases removed from V and 0 bases from J, the gap between germline ends came to 9 bases. Here the CDR3 reads CAWSVVGGSYEQYF. In DNA, the CDR3 is TGTGCCTGGAGTGTGGTGGGGGGCTCCTACGAGCAGTACTTC.

The chain carries TRBV9 and TRBJ1-5; D may be TRBD1 (6 bases). The CDR3 has 16 amino acids. Germline CDR1 and CDR2: SGDLS and YYNGEE. With 0 bases removed from V and 2 bases from J, the gap between germline ends came to 12 bases. The CDR3 DNA reads as TGTGCCAGCAGCGTAGATGGGGGCGGGGGCAATCAGCCCCAGCATTTT. Its protein is CASSVDGGGGNQPQHF.

This sequence joins TRBV6-4 and TRBJ1-2; 7 nucleotides match TRBD1. The CDR3 has 17 residues. Trimming at V came to 8 bases and at J to 6 bases, leaving 21 bases not matched to a gene. Per the germline V gene, CDR1 is MRHNA and CDR2 is SNTAGT. Here the CDR3 reads CASLDKGARGVVDGYTF. CDR3 sequence (DNA): TGTGCCAGCCTCGACAAGGGGGCCCGGGGCGTTGTGGATGGCTACACCTTC.

The V call is TRBV14, the J call TRBJ2-7, with 9 bases aligning to TRBD1. V was clipped by 4 bases and J by 1 base; unmatched bases: 2. This CDR3 is 14 amino acids long. Germline CDR1 is SGHDN and CDR2 is FVKESK. In nucleotides, the CDR3 is TGTGCCAGCAGCCCGGGACAGGGATCCTACGAGCAGTACTTC. Translated, it gives CASSPGQGSYEQYF.

The chain links TRBV5-4 to TRBJ2-1; 9 bases agree with TRBD2. The CDR3 totals 15 residues. V shed 5 bases, J shed 4 bases, and the junction held 7 bases outside the gene matches. Germline lookup yields CDR1 SGHNT and CDR2 YYREEE (reference sequence). CDR3 loop: CASRAGTSGYNEQFF. The CDR3 DNA reads as TGTGCCAGCAGGGCTGGCACTAGCGGGTACAATGAGCAGTTCTTC.

CDR3 in DNA: TGCGCCAGCAGCTTGGGACAGGGAGGTTCTGAAGCTTTCTTT. Protein: CASSLGQGGSEAFF. V and J are TRBV5-1 and TRBJ1-1; TRBD1 matches at 7 bases. CDR1 SGHRS and CDR2 YFSETQ come from the germline V gene. The CDR3 consists of 14 residues. The junction had 5 bases not matched to a gene; V was cut back by 0 bases and J by 6 bases.

A word on this clone: Other DNA sequences within the sample encode an identical CDR3. The chain links TRBV6-1 to TRBJ2-7; D is tentatively TRBD1 or TRBD2 (6 bases each). The CDR3 runs to 13 residues. V was clipped by 3 bases and J by 4 bases, with 10 bases between them. CDR1 and CDR2 (germline): MNHNS, SASEGT. The CDR3 region is CASSDGGGYEQYF. The CDR3 DNA sequence: TGTGCCAGCAGTGACGGGGGCGGGTACGAGCAGTACTTC.

J is TRBJ1-1 and V is TRBV5-5, with unresolved D. Germline CDR1 is SGHKS and CDR2 is YYEKEE (reference sequence). V was pared by 4 bases and J by 3 bases, with 7 bases between. CDR3 length: 12 amino acids. CDR3 DNA: TGTGCCAGCAGCCTTATGGACACTGAAGCTTTCTTT. This encodes CASSLMDTEAFF. The whole variable domain, filled in from reference TRBV5-5 and TRBJ1-1, reads DAGVTQSPTHLIKTRGQQVTLRCSPISGHKSVSWYQQVLGQGPQFIFQYYEKEERGRGNFPDRFSARQFPNYSSELNVNALLLGDSALYLCASSLMDTEAFFGQGTRLTVV.

The chain recombines TRBV18 with TRBJ2-1; tentatively, D is TRBD2 (5 bases). CDR3 length: 14 amino acids. The germline CDR1 and CDR2 sequences are KGHSH and LQKENI. Trimming cost V 3 bases and J 8 bases, with 14 bases left between them. The CDR3 spells CASSPPRARDEQFF. The CDR3 DNA follows: TGTGCCAGCTCACCTCCGCGGGCTCGAGATGAGCAGTTCTTC.

This chain joins TRBV29-1 and TRBJ2-1, with 7 nucleotides matching TRBD1. The trim removed 4 bases at V and 3 bases at J, leaving 3 bases unmatched. This CDR3 region has 13 residues. Germline V gives CDR1 SQVTM, CDR2 ANQGSEA. CDR3 sequence reads: CSVGSGGYNEQFF. The CDR3 region has the DNA TGCAGCGTTGGATCAGGGGGCTACAATGAGCAGTTCTTC.

V and J are TRBV30 and TRBJ1-3; D remains ambiguous. Germline lookup yields CDR1 GTSNPN and CDR2 SVGIG (reference sequence). The CDR3 spans 12 residues. V lost 4 bases, J lost 2 bases, and 6 bases lay in between. The CDR3 region has the DNA TGTGCCTGGAAGCGCGCTGGAAACACCATATATTTT. It is translated as CAWKRAGNTIYF.

This chain connects TRBV5-1 to TRBJ2-3, with 9 nucleotides matching TRBD1. The CDR3 covers 14 residues. V trimming: 3 bases; J trimming: 5 bases; junction bases outside the gene matches: 4. Germline V gives CDR1 SGHRS, CDR2 YFSETQ. The CDR3 reads CASSSGQGRDTQYF. CDR3 coding DNA: TGCGCCAGCAGCTCAGGACAGGGGAGAGATACGCAGTATTTT.

The rearrangement joins TRBV14 to TRBJ2-7, with TRBD1 as a possible D gene (6 bases). The V end lost 5 bases, the J end lost 1 base, and 15 bases lay between the germline ends. CDR3 size: 15 residues. Germline CDR1 and CDR2: SGHDN and FVKESK. CDR3 protein: CASSGAGGRSYEQYF. DNA of the CDR3: TGTGCCAGCAGCGGGGCTGGGGGCCGTTCCTACGAGCAGTACTTC.

The V call is TRBV7-2, the J call TRBJ2-5; D ambiguous. The CDR3 has 14 residues. The germline V gene encodes CDR1 SGHTA and CDR2 FQGNSA. Trimming removed 1 base at V and 0 bases at J, with 6 bases between. The CDR3 reads CASSLVGYQETQYF. CDR3 nucleotides: TGTGCCAGCAGCTTAGTGGGGTACCAAGAGACCCAGTACTTC.

The J gene is TRBJ1-3, the V gene TRBV9; D remains ambiguous. The CDR3 is made up of 14 amino acids. CDR1 SGDLS and CDR2 YYNGEE come from the germline V gene. V lost 3 bases and J 0 bases, leaving 7 bases between the germline ends. CDR3 amino acids: CASSGLTSGNTIYF. CDR3 DNA: TGTGCCAGCAGCGGGCTTACCTCTGGAAACACCATATATTTT.

The V call is TRBV5-1, the J call TRBJ1-3; 10 nucleotides agree with TRBD1. V shed 3 bases and J 2 bases; nucleotides not matched to a gene: 14. The CDR3 totals 19 residues. Germline V CDR1 and CDR2: SGHRS, YFSETQ. The CDR3 nucleotides read TGCGCCAGCAGCTCCGAAGCCCCGACAGGGGGCATCGCTGGAAACACCATATATTTT. As protein: CASSSEAPTGGIAGNTIYF.

The V call is TRBV21-1, the J call TRBJ1-5. TRBV21-1 is a known pseudogene. This CDR3 has 13 residues. CDR3 DNA: TGTGCCAGCAGCCTCCGTCCCGCCAAAGCCCAGCATTTT. Its translation: CASSLRPAKAQHF.

The chain carries TRBV7-2 and TRBJ2-3, with D hard to call. The CDR3 loop spans 15 amino acids. The V gene lost 1 base and the J gene lost 1 base, with 9 bases spanning the gap. Germline V gives CDR1 SGHTA, CDR2 FQGNSA. DNA of the CDR3: TGTGCCAGCAGCTTAGGTCCGGCTGGCACAGATACGCAGTATTTT. Translated: CASSLGPAGTDTQYF.

V usage is TRBV29-1 and J usage is TRBJ1-1; D is undetermined. Per the germline V gene, CDR1 is SQVTM and CDR2 is ANQGSEA. The CDR3 spans 10 residues. V gave up 4 bases and J gave up 4 bases, with 4 bases separating them. As DNA, the CDR3 is TGCAGCGTTGCGGTCACTGAAGCTTTCTTT. Translation gives CSVAVTEAFF.

The chain uses TRBV12-5 and TRBJ1-4; weak D call: TRBD1 (5 bases). Germline CDR1 is LGHNT and CDR2 is FRNRAP. CDR3 length equals 15 residues. V lost 1 base and J lost 5, with 11 bases in between. CDR3 in amino acids: CASGLGMGGNEKLFF. CDR3 DNA sequence: TGTGCTAGTGGTTTGGGGATGGGGGGAAATGAAAAACTGTTTTTT. The complete variable domain, with remaining parts taken from reference TRBV12-5 and TRBJ1-4, reads DARVTQTPRHKVTEMGQEVTMRCQPILGHNTVFWYRQTMMQGLELLAYFRNRAPLDDSGMPKDRFSAEMPDATLATLKIQPSEPRDSAVYFCASGLGMGGNEKLFFGSGTQLSVL.

The chain joins TRBV5-1 to TRBJ1-4; 9 nucleotides agree with TRBD1. The ends lost 0 bases at V and 8 bases at J; junction bases unmatched: 2. This CDR3 contains 14 residues. Germline V gives CDR1 SGHRS, CDR2 YFSETQ. The DNA for the CDR3 is TGCGCCAGCAGCTTGGCTGGACAGGGGGAAAAACTGTTTTTT. Protein: CASSLAGQGEKLFF.

Only one count was recorded for this clone. The chain employs TRBV5-1 and TRBJ2-1; no firm D call. Germline V gives CDR1 SGHRS, CDR2 YFSETQ. Trimming took 5 bases from V and 7 from J, leaving 16 bases between them. There are 14 residues in the CDR3. CDR3 in DNA: TGCGCCAGCAGATCGGCGGTAGTGGGGAATGAGCAGTTCTTC. This translates into CASRSAVVGNEQFF.

The V gene is TRBV13, the J gene TRBJ2-7; 11 nucleotides agree with TRBD1. CDR3 size: 15 residues. With V trimmed by 5 bases and J by 1 base, 4 bases remained unmatched. Germline V gene data show CDR1 as PRHDT and CDR2 as FYEKMQ (reference sequence). Here the CDR3 reads CASSLRDRGSYEQYF. CDR3 bases: TGTGCCAGCAGCCTCCGGGACAGGGGGTCCTACGAGCAGTACTTC.